This TCR beta chain was found in a study of T cell responses to AZD1222 COVID-19 vaccine. Unmatched junction bases numbered 15, after V lost 7 bases and J lost 2 bases. This CDR3 spans 17 amino acids. The germline V gene has CDR1 ENHRY and CDR2 SYGVKD. Comments on this clone: The target antigen is unknown.

TCRdb keeps only in-frame clones here, not all; method: immunoSEQ multiplex PCR. The profile shows over 150,000 clones, around 90% of them singletons. Study-wide points: Spike-specific TCR breadth and depth rose after two AZD1222 doses.

This receptor was obtained from an adult who received the AZD1222 COVID-19 vaccine. The starting material was peripheral blood, obtained 28 days after the second AZD1222 dose. The rearrangement joins TRBV10-3 to TRBJ2-3, with 7 bases lining up with TRBD2. CDR3 protein: CAIKREGAGIFTDTQYF. CDR3 DNA sequence: TGTGCCATCAAAAGGGAGGGAGCGGGAATATTCACAGATACGCAGTATTTT.